This is a list of T cell receptor beta chains from one sample in a study of shared clonotypes between healthy human individuals. Generated by immunoSEQ multiplex PCR, the TCRdb table keeps only in-frame clones and is missing some. The sample yields about 580,000 clones, 98% seen once. The specimen was naive CD8+ T cells sorted from blood. The receptors here all came from a man aged 30 to 45 in good health. The CDR3 runs from the conserved cysteine through the conserved F or W. Each record gives: D gene, CDR3 length, J gene, V gene, clone size, CDR3 protein, CDR3 DNA. D genes are given only for firm matches. Size values are once, few and many counts, or a class for expanded clones, and some rows have none.

D gene: TRBD1
CDR3 length: 13
J gene: TRBJ1-2
V gene: TRBV27
clone size: few
CDR3 protein: CASSLAGGIGYTF
CDR3 DNA: TGTGCCAGCAGTTTAGCAGGGGGCATAGGCTACACCTTC

D gene: -
CDR3 length: 10
J gene: TRBJ2-1
V gene: TRBV7-9
clone size: -
CDR3 protein: CASSLREQFF
CDR3 DNA: TGTGCCAGCAGCTTACGTGAGCAGTTCTTC

D gene: -
CDR3 length: 11
J gene: TRBJ1-2
V gene: TRBV28
clone size: -
CDR3 protein: CASSGGYGYTF
CDR3 DNA: TGTGCCAGCAGTGGGGGCTATGGCTACACCTTC

D gene: -
CDR3 length: 11
J gene: TRBJ1-1
V gene: TRBV29-1
clone size: -
CDR3 protein: CSVEWDTEAFF
CDR3 DNA: TGCAGCGTTGAATGGGACACTGAAGCTTTCTTT

D gene: -
CDR3 length: 14
J gene: TRBJ1-3
V gene: TRBV7-9
clone size: -
CDR3 protein: CASSLLVQGDTIYF
CDR3 DNA: TGTGCCAGCAGCTTGCTCGTACAGGGTGACACCATATATTTT

D gene: -
CDR3 length: 15
J gene: TRBJ2-1
V gene: TRBV7-8
clone size: -
CDR3 protein: CASSPQMVANNEQFF
CDR3 DNA: TGTGCCAGCAGCCCCCAGATGGTAGCGAACAATGAGCAGTTCTTC

D gene: -
CDR3 length: 13
J gene: TRBJ2-3
V gene: TRBV12-5
clone size: -
CDR3 protein: CASDGGPPDTQYF
CDR3 DNA: TGTGCTAGTGACGGGGGTCCCCCAGATACGCAGTATTTT

D gene: TRBD2
CDR3 length: 15
J gene: TRBJ2-3
V gene: TRBV11-2
clone size: -
CDR3 protein: CASSSPGGSLVTQYF
CDR3 DNA: TGTGCCAGCAGCTCCCCGGGGGGTTCCTTAGTTACGCAGTATTTT

D gene: -
CDR3 length: 11
J gene: TRBJ2-7
V gene: TRBV25-1
clone size: -
CDR3 protein: CASSAAYEQYF
CDR3 DNA: TGTGCCAGCAGCGCAGCCTACGAGCAGTACTTC

D gene: -
CDR3 length: 15
J gene: TRBJ2-2
V gene: TRBV7-3
clone size: -
CDR3 protein: CASSQSLGVTGELFF
CDR3 DNA: TGTGCCAGCAGCCAATCGCTAGGGGTCACCGGGGAGCTGTTTTTT

D gene: -
CDR3 length: 13
J gene: TRBJ2-5
V gene: TRBV27
clone size: -
CDR3 protein: CASRPGLTETQYF
CDR3 DNA: TGTGCCAGCAGGCCAGGGTTAACAGAGACCCAGTACTTC

D gene: -
CDR3 length: 13
J gene: TRBJ1-3
V gene: TRBV29-1
clone size: -
CDR3 protein: CSADPRDGNTIYF
CDR3 DNA: TGCAGCGCCGACCCCAGGGATGGAAACACCATATATTTT

D gene: -
CDR3 length: 14
J gene: TRBJ1-5
V gene: TRBV11-2
clone size: once
CDR3 protein: CASSLVQGGQPQHF
CDR3 DNA: TGTGCCAGCAGCTTAGTACAGGGCGGTCAGCCCCAGCATTTT

D gene: -
CDR3 length: 10
J gene: TRBJ1-2
V gene: TRBV6-4
clone size: -
CDR3 protein: CASSRVGYTF
CDR3 DNA: TGTGCCAGCAGTCGGGTTGGCTACACCTTC

D gene: -
CDR3 length: 13
J gene: TRBJ2-7
V gene: TRBV4-1
clone size: -
CDR3 protein: CASSPTTEYEQYF
CDR3 DNA: TGCGCCAGCAGCCCGACCACGGAGTACGAGCAGTACTTC

D gene: TRBD2
CDR3 length: 16
J gene: TRBJ2-7
V gene: TRBV5-1
clone size: -
CDR3 protein: CASSLKLAGSSYEQYF
CDR3 DNA: TGCGCCAGCAGCTTGAAACTAGCGGGGAGCTCCTACGAGCAGTACTTC

D gene: TRBD2
CDR3 length: 14
J gene: TRBJ2-3
V gene: TRBV9
clone size: -
CDR3 protein: CASSVAGGRDTQYF
CDR3 DNA: TGTGCCAGCAGCGTCGCGGGAGGGAGAGATACGCAGTATTTT

D gene: -
CDR3 length: 14
J gene: TRBJ2-7
V gene: TRBV7-3
clone size: -
CDR3 protein: CASSPGDGPYEQYF
CDR3 DNA: TGTGCCAGCAGCCCTGGGGACGGCCCCTACGAGCAGTACTTC

D gene: TRBD1
CDR3 length: 16
J gene: TRBJ2-7
V gene: TRBV6-5
clone size: -
CDR3 protein: CASSYSTTRTGNEQYF
CDR3 DNA: TGTGCCAGCAGTTACTCTACTACTCGGACAGGGAACGAGCAGTACTTC

D gene: TRBD2
CDR3 length: 13
J gene: TRBJ2-7
V gene: TRBV7-9
clone size: -
CDR3 protein: CATAGTNPYEQYF
CDR3 DNA: TGTGCCACCGCGGGGACTAACCCCTACGAGCAGTACTTC

D gene: -
CDR3 length: 14
J gene: TRBJ2-7
V gene: TRBV5-4
clone size: -
CDR3 protein: CASSFAPRMDEQYF
CDR3 DNA: TGTGCCAGCAGCTTCGCCCCACGGATGGACGAGCAGTACTTC

D gene: -
CDR3 length: 12
J gene: TRBJ1-1
V gene: TRBV7-9
clone size: -
CDR3 protein: CASSRRETEAFF
CDR3 DNA: TGTGCCAGCAGCAGACGGGAAACTGAAGCTTTCTTT

D gene: -
CDR3 length: 15
J gene: TRBJ2-1
V gene: TRBV5-5
clone size: -
CDR3 protein: CASSYTGDSYNEQFF
CDR3 DNA: TGTGCCAGCAGCTATACGGGAGACTCCTACAATGAGCAGTTCTTC

D gene: -
CDR3 length: 15
J gene: TRBJ2-7
V gene: TRBV5-1
clone size: -
CDR3 protein: CASSPSWDLNYEQYF
CDR3 DNA: TGCGCCAGCAGCCCGTCATGGGACTTGAATTACGAGCAGTACTTC

D gene: TRBD2
CDR3 length: 16
J gene: TRBJ2-7
V gene: TRBV4-1
clone size: once
CDR3 protein: CASSQYASGRDHEQYF
CDR3 DNA: TGCGCCAGCAGCCAATACGCTAGCGGGAGGGACCACGAGCAGTACTTC

D gene: -
CDR3 length: 13
J gene: TRBJ2-7
V gene: TRBV6-5
clone size: -
CDR3 protein: CASSYENMGEQYF
CDR3 DNA: TGTGCCAGCAGTTACGAGAACATGGGAGAGCAGTACTTC

D gene: -
CDR3 length: 16
J gene: TRBJ2-2
V gene: TRBV5-4
clone size: -
CDR3 protein: CASSLEESPNTGELFF
CDR3 DNA: TGTGCCAGCAGCCTCGAGGAATCCCCGAACACCGGGGAGCTGTTTTTT

D gene: -
CDR3 length: 14
J gene: TRBJ2-7
V gene: TRBV30
clone size: -
CDR3 protein: CAWSRDAGGYEQYF
CDR3 DNA: TGTGCCTGGAGCCGGGACGCCGGAGGCTACGAGCAGTACTTC

D gene: TRBD1
CDR3 length: 15
J gene: TRBJ2-2
V gene: TRBV29-1
clone size: -
CDR3 protein: CSVVVQGANTGELFF
CDR3 DNA: TGCAGCGTTGTAGTTCAGGGGGCGAACACCGGGGAGCTGTTTTTT

D gene: -
CDR3 length: 14
J gene: TRBJ2-7
V gene: TRBV7-8
clone size: -
CDR3 protein: CASSLALQNAEQYF
CDR3 DNA: TGTGCCAGCAGCTTAGCCCTTCAAAACGCTGAGCAGTACTTC

D gene: TRBD1
CDR3 length: 13
J gene: TRBJ2-7
V gene: TRBV29-1
clone size: -
CDR3 protein: CSVEGQGTYEQYF
CDR3 DNA: TGCAGCGTTGAAGGACAGGGGACCTACGAGCAGTACTTC

D gene: TRBD2
CDR3 length: 18
J gene: TRBJ2-3
V gene: TRBV7-2
clone size: -
CDR3 protein: CASSLYGGSTDLTDTQYF
CDR3 DNA: TGTGCCAGCAGCTTATATGGCGGGAGCACGGACCTCACAGATACGCAGTATTTT

D gene: -
CDR3 length: 12
J gene: TRBJ1-3
V gene: TRBV11-2
clone size: -
CDR3 protein: CASSSYGNTIYF
CDR3 DNA: TGTGCCAGCAGCTCCTATGGAAACACCATATATTTT

D gene: TRBD2
CDR3 length: 18
J gene: TRBJ2-7
V gene: TRBV27
clone size: -
CDR3 protein: CASIGQSGLAGPTYEQYF
CDR3 DNA: TGTGCCAGCATCGGACAGTCGGGACTAGCGGGACCTACCTACGAGCAGTACTTC

D gene: TRBD2
CDR3 length: 16
J gene: TRBJ2-7
V gene: TRBV7-2
clone size: -
CDR3 protein: CASSFNLAGVSYEQYF
CDR3 DNA: TGTGCCAGCAGCTTCAATCTAGCGGGAGTATCCTACGAGCAGTACTTC

D gene: -
CDR3 length: 13
J gene: TRBJ2-7
V gene: TRBV5-1
clone size: -
CDR3 protein: CASTSPISYEQYF
CDR3 DNA: TGCGCCAGCACCTCCCCGATCTCCTACGAGCAGTACTTC

D gene: -
CDR3 length: 15
J gene: TRBJ2-1
V gene: TRBV27
clone size: -
CDR3 protein: CASSPLGGAYNEQFF
CDR3 DNA: TGTGCCAGCAGTCCTTTGGGCGGGGCCTACAATGAGCAGTTCTTC

D gene: TRBD2
CDR3 length: 19
J gene: TRBJ2-3
V gene: TRBV2
clone size: -
CDR3 protein: CASRGVWPLGGRAVDTQYF
CDR3 DNA: TGTGCCAGCAGGGGGGTCTGGCCCCTAGGCGGGAGGGCTGTAGATACGCAGTATTTT

D gene: TRBD2
CDR3 length: 19
J gene: TRBJ2-1
V gene: TRBV29-1
clone size: -
CDR3 protein: CSVEDPARLAGWSDNEQFF
CDR3 DNA: TGCAGCGTTGAAGATCCCGCTCGACTAGCGGGTTGGAGTGACAATGAGCAGTTCTTC

D gene: -
CDR3 length: 14
J gene: TRBJ1-1
V gene: TRBV7-9
clone size: -
CDR3 protein: CASSSPGQTLEAFF
CDR3 DNA: TGTGCCAGCAGCTCCCCGGGACAAACTCTTGAAGCTTTCTTT

D gene: -
CDR3 length: 16
J gene: TRBJ1-5
V gene: TRBV7-9
clone size: -
CDR3 protein: CASSQAHILGNQPQHF
CDR3 DNA: TGTGCCAGCAGCCAGGCGCATATCCTTGGCAATCAGCCCCAGCATTTT

D gene: -
CDR3 length: 16
J gene: TRBJ2-3
V gene: TRBV11-2
clone size: -
CDR3 protein: CASSLVRTVHADTQYF
CDR3 DNA: TGTGCCAGCAGCTTAGTCCGGACAGTGCATGCCGATACGCAGTATTTT

D gene: -
CDR3 length: 13
J gene: TRBJ2-7
V gene: TRBV10-2
clone size: -
CDR3 protein: CASSDSLSYEQYF
CDR3 DNA: TGCGCCAGCAGTGACAGCCTCTCCTACGAGCAGTACTTC

D gene: -
CDR3 length: 16
J gene: TRBJ1-2
V gene: TRBV4-1
clone size: -
CDR3 protein: CASSPLARGANYGYTF
CDR3 DNA: TGCGCCAGCAGCCCCTTAGCCAGGGGAGCTAACTATGGCTACACCTTC

D gene: -
CDR3 length: 14
J gene: TRBJ2-1
V gene: TRBV27
clone size: -
CDR3 protein: CASSKAGPYNEQFF
CDR3 DNA: TGTGCCAGCAGTAAGGCAGGACCCTACAATGAGCAGTTCTTC

D gene: TRBD1
CDR3 length: 14
J gene: TRBJ2-7
V gene: TRBV13
clone size: -
CDR3 protein: CASSKDRAPYEQYF
CDR3 DNA: TGTGCCAGCAGCAAGGACAGGGCCCCCTACGAGCAGTACTTC

D gene: -
CDR3 length: 12
J gene: TRBJ1-1
V gene: TRBV11-3
clone size: once
CDR3 protein: CAGNAEGSEAFF
CDR3 DNA: TGTGCCGGGAACGCTGAGGGGTCTGAAGCTTTCTTT

D gene: -
CDR3 length: 13
J gene: TRBJ2-1
V gene: TRBV28
clone size: -
CDR3 protein: CASSLELRHEQFF
CDR3 DNA: TGTGCCAGCAGTTTAGAACTCCGTCATGAGCAGTTCTTC

D gene: -
CDR3 length: 15
J gene: TRBJ2-1
V gene: TRBV29-1
clone size: once
CDR3 protein: CSVEGTEGSYNEQFF
CDR3 DNA: TGCAGCGTCGAAGGGACTGAAGGATCCTACAATGAGCAGTTCTTC

D gene: -
CDR3 length: 16
J gene: TRBJ2-5
V gene: TRBV5-4
clone size: -
CDR3 protein: CASSPDRGRGQETQYF
CDR3 DNA: TGTGCCAGCAGTCCCGATCGAGGGAGGGGGCAAGAGACCCAGTACTTC

D gene: -
CDR3 length: 14
J gene: TRBJ2-7
V gene: TRBV4-1
clone size: -
CDR3 protein: CASSQQTGTYEQYF
CDR3 DNA: TGCGCCAGCAGCCAGCAGACAGGAACCTACGAGCAGTACTTC

D gene: -
CDR3 length: 13
J gene: TRBJ1-1
V gene: TRBV6-1
clone size: -
CDR3 protein: CASSEKLREVAFF
CDR3 DNA: TGTGCCAGCAGTGAAAAGTTAAGGGAAGTAGCTTTCTTT

D gene: TRBD2
CDR3 length: 17
J gene: TRBJ2-3
V gene: TRBV11-2
clone size: -
CDR3 protein: CASSTPNQREGLNTQYF
CDR3 DNA: TGTGCCAGCAGCACACCCAATCAGCGGGAGGGCCTTAATACGCAGTATTTT

D gene: TRBD1
CDR3 length: 14
J gene: TRBJ1-4
V gene: TRBV2
clone size: -
CDR3 protein: CASRIGQGYEKLFF
CDR3 DNA: TGTGCCAGCAGGATAGGACAGGGGTATGAAAAACTGTTTTTT

D gene: TRBD2
CDR3 length: 13
J gene: TRBJ2-1
V gene: TRBV28
clone size: -
CDR3 protein: CASSLTSVGEQFF
CDR3 DNA: TGTGCCAGCAGTTTGACTAGCGTGGGTGAGCAGTTCTTC

D gene: TRBD2
CDR3 length: 19
J gene: TRBJ2-1
V gene: TRBV5-1
clone size: -
CDR3 protein: CASSLALGLELGISNEQFF
CDR3 DNA: TGCGCCAGCAGCTTGGCCCTGGGACTAGAGCTTGGCATTAGCAATGAGCAGTTCTTC

D gene: -
CDR3 length: 14
J gene: TRBJ1-5
V gene: TRBV5-6
clone size: -
CDR3 protein: CASSLGHGNQPQHF
CDR3 DNA: TGTGCCAGCAGCTTGGGTCATGGCAATCAGCCCCAGCATTTT